The rows below give T cell receptor beta chains drawn from one sample of a study of molecular identifiers for immune sequencing clone quantification. TCRdb used MiXCR to reprocess the PCR reads, holding one entry per CDR3 protein. This repertoire shows about 510,000 distinct CDR3 sequences, 25% found once; its top ten account for roughly 0.79%. The sample taken for sequencing was naive CD8+ T cells from blood, with Jurkat cell RNA spiked in. These receptors were taken from a human donor in good health. Some libraries in this study had Jurkat cell RNA spiked in. CDR3s include the opening cysteine and the closing phenylalanine or tryptophan. The order of the fields is D gene, clone size, V gene, J gene, CDR3 DNA, CDR3 protein. D genes are given only for firm matches. Not every row has a clone size; where given, it reads once, few, many or a size class.

>.|.|TRBV20-1|TRBJ1-4
TGCAGTGCTAGAAGGGAAGTCTCATTAGGCGCTAATGAAAAACTGTTTTTT
CSARREVSLGANEKLFF
>TRBD1|.|TRBV27|TRBJ2-7
TGTGCCAGCAGTCCGACAGGGTACGAGCAGTGCTTC
CASSPTGYEQCF
>.|.|TRBV18|TRBJ1-1
TGTGCCAGCTCACCTGAAGGAGGGGGGCCTGAAGCTTTCTTT
CASSPEGGGPEAFF
>TRBD1|.|TRBV10-3|TRBJ1-6
TGTGCCATCAGAAGCGGGACAGGGGATGATTCACCCCTCCACTTT
CAIRSGTGDDSPLHF
>.|.|TRBV19|TRBJ2-2
TGTGCCAGTAGTATTTGGGCCTCTCCAGAGACCGGGGAGCTGTTTTTT
CASSIWASPETGELFF
>TRBD1|many|TRBV2|TRBJ1-4
TGTGCCAGCAGGGAACACTTGGCAGGGGGAGAAAAACTGTTTTTT
CASREHLAGGEKLFF
>TRBD1|few|TRBV28|TRBJ1-2
TGTGCCAGCAGTCCATGGGGACAGACTAACTATGGCTACACCTTC
CASSPWGQTNYGYTF
>.|.|TRBV5-1|TRBJ1-1
TGCGCCAGCAGCTTGGGGACAGTTCATCCTGAAGCTCTCTTT
CASSLGTVHPEALF
>.|.|TRBV28|TRBJ2-7
TGTGCCAGCGGCGACAGTACCTACGAGCAGTACTTC
CASGDSTYEQYF
>.|.|TRBV11-3|TRBJ2-1
TGTGCCAGCAGCCTCAGGGGGGCCCCCAATGAGCAGTTCTTC
CASSLRGAPNEQFF
>.|once|TRBV13|TRBJ2-3
TGTGCCACCTCCCGTCCAGAAGTAGGGGATACGCGGTATTTT
CATSRPEVGDTRYF
>TRBD1|.|TRBV5-3|TRBJ2-7
TGTGCCAGCAGCATGAGGGGGCAACGCGAGCAGTACTTC
CASSMRGQREQYF
>.|many|TRBV5-6|TRBJ2-3
TGTGCCAGCAGTCCACCCATCAGTTTCACAGATACGCAGTATTTT
CASSPPISFTDTQYF
>.|.|TRBV6-1|TRBJ1-2
TGTGCCAGCAGTGGAGAGGCAGCACGAACTAACTATGGCTACACCTTC
CASSGEAARTNYGYTF
>TRBD2|.|TRBV5-1|TRBJ2-1
TGCGCCAGCAGATTGAACCTAGCGGAGGCCTACAATGAGCAGTTCTTC
CASRLNLAEAYNEQFF
>.|.|TRBV9|TRBJ2-7
TGTGCCAGCAGCACAAACAGGGAAACCGAGCAGTACTTC
CASSTNRETEQYF
>.|few|TRBV5-4|TRBJ2-2
TGTGCCAGCAGCTTGGGGAACGGGGCTGGCGGGGAGCTGTTTTTT
CASSLGNGAGGELFF
>.|.|TRBV19|TRBJ2-4
TGTGCCAGTAGTATAGGAGTCGGGACACTAAACATTCAGTACTTC
CASSIGVGTLNIQYF
>.|many|TRBV4-3|TRBJ2-3
TGCGCCAGCAGCCAAGGTGCAGGGGCCGATACGCAGTATTTT
CASSQGAGADTQYF
>TRBD1|.|TRBV5-1|TRBJ2-5
TGCGCCAGCAGCTGGGGCCGGACAGGGCAAGAGACCCAGTACTTC
CASSWGRTGQETQYF
>.|few|TRBV20-1|TRBJ2-3
TGCAGTGCTAGCTCCTATCAATACTATTTCGGGCGCGGACGTCCCACAGATACGCAGTATTTT
CSASSYQYYFGRGRPTDTQYF
>TRBD2|few|TRBV4-3|TRBJ2-3
TGCGCCAGCAGCCAAGATCTCCGGGGGGCAGATACGCAGTATTTT
CASSQDLRGADTQYF
>TRBD2|few|TRBV9|TRBJ2-7
TGTGCCAGCAGCGTAGGCTCACTAGCGGGCGCCTACGAGCAGTACTTC
CASSVGSLAGAYEQYF
>.|.|TRBV12-3/TRBV12-4|TRBJ1-1
TGTGCCAGCCGGTTTGGGAACACTGAAGCTTTCTTT
CASRFGNTEAFF
>.|many|TRBV2|TRBJ1-5
TGTGCCAGCAGTGATTTGGGGAATCAGCCCCAGCATTTT
CASSDLGNQPQHF
>TRBD1|few|TRBV29-1|TRBJ2-7
TGCAGCGTGGCTCCGGGACAGGGGGTTACCTACGAGCAGTACTTC
CSVAPGQGVTYEQYF
>.|few|TRBV12-3/TRBV12-4|TRBJ2-1
TGTGCCAGCAGAAGGGACACGAGCTCCTACAATGAGCAGTTCTTC
CASRRDTSSYNEQFF
>.|few|TRBV9|TRBJ2-3
TGTGCCAGCAGCGGGAGCGGAGCGGCCACAGATACGCAGTATTTT
CASSGSGAATDTQYF
>.|.|TRBV30|TRBJ1-5
TGTGCCTGGAGCCCGGGTTTCGGGAATCAGCCCCAGCATTTT
CAWSPGFGNQPQHF
>.|.|TRBV19|TRBJ2-7
TGTGCCAGTAGTTCCGGGACACCCGCCTACGAGCAGTACTTC
CASSSGTPAYEQYF
>TRBD1|few|TRBV7-9|TRBJ2-2
TGTGCCAGCAGCTTCCCGGGACAGGGGGGAACCGGGGAGCTGTTTTTT
CASSFPGQGGTGELFF
>.|few|TRBV28|TRBJ2-7
TGTGCCAGCACCAGAGACAGACTAACCACCTACGAGCAGTACTTC
CASTRDRLTTYEQYF
>.|many|TRBV7-9|TRBJ2-3
TGTGCCAGCAGCCCCTTGGGGGGCACAGATACGCAGTATTTT
CASSPLGGTDTQYF
>.|few|TRBV2|TRBJ1-4
TGTGCCAGCACCGGGGGTAGTGAAAAACTGTTTTTT
CASTGGSEKLFF
>.|many|TRBV6-6|TRBJ1-1
TGTGCCAGCAGAGAGAGACACCGTCTGAACACTGAAGCTTTCTTT
CASRERHRLNTEAFF
>.|few|TRBV25-1|TRBJ2-3
TGTGCCAGCAGTGAATATGGGGTCTTTGGCACAGATACGCAGTATTTT
CASSEYGVFGTDTQYF
>TRBD1|.|TRBV30|TRBJ1-2
TGTGCCGGACTAACTACCGGGACAGCCTATGGCTACACCTTC
CAGLTTGTAYGYTF
>TRBD1|.|TRBV19|TRBJ2-2
TGTGCCAGTGGGACAGGGGGAGTCGGGGAGCTGTTTTTT
CASGTGGVGELFF